This T cell receptor (beta chain) was captured by sequencing in a study of blood T cell repertoires in COVID-19. Overall study context: The origin of the acute and convalescent COVID-19 samples was the United States, Italy and Spain. The cDNA or gDNA used as material had been derived from T cells, B-cell-depleted T cells, or PBMCs.

In the original workflow: Nucleated cell number was recorded as an estimate derived from reference gene primer amplification. Repertoires were generated with immunoSEQ multiplex PCR, while TCRdb's copy carries only in-frame clones and drops some. That table gives V, J and clone size, and the DNA gave D and trimming. Of 310,000 or so clones listed, more than 80% are singletons. Germline V CDR1 and CDR2: SGDLS, YYNGEE. The V and J ends lost 3 bases and 3 bases respectively, with 19 bases between them. The CDR3 has 17 amino acids. V is TRBV9 and J is TRBJ1-3; weak D call: TRBD1 (6 bases). This clonotype was sampled from a man younger than 35 who had recovered from COVID-19. Sequencing was carried out using peripheral blood. Here the CDR3 reads CASSGTPSGQLGNTIYF. As DNA, the CDR3 is TGTGCCAGCAGCGGCACCCCATCAGGACAGCTTGGAAACACCATATATTTT. Full variable domain (missing parts from reference TRBV9 and TRBJ1-3): DSGVTQTPKHLITATGQRVTLRCSPRSGDLSVYWYQQSLDQGLQFLIQYYNGEERAKGNILERFSAQQFPDLHSELNLSSLELGDSALYFCASSGTPSGQLGNTIYFGEGSWLTVV.